A selection of T cell receptor beta chains follows, all from one sample in a study of T cells after yellow fever vaccination. From the 5' RACE reads, TCRdb called clonotypes with MiXCR, one entry per CDR3 protein. The top ten hold about a quarter of the sample, which has around 310,000 distinct CDR3 sequences, less than 4.5% seen once. This specimen consisted of PBMCs, obtained on the day of the yellow fever booster vaccination. The receptors derive from a man aged 18 to 29 who received the YFV17D yellow fever vaccine. The CDR3 runs from the conserved cysteine through the conserved F or W. A D gene is named only where the DNA matches it firmly. Not every row has a clone size; where given, it reads once, few, many or a size class.

TRBV20-1	TRBJ2-4	12	NA	many	TGCAGTGCTAGAGATACGCGGAACATTCAGTACTTC	CSARDTRNIQYF
TRBV7-8	TRBJ2-7	13	NA	many	TGTGCCAGCAGCGCTCGGGGCCCCTACGAGCAGTACTTC	CASSARGPYEQYF
TRBV7-8	TRBJ2-5	14	NA	many	TGTGCCAGCAGACCTAACTTAATGGGGGGGACCCAGTACTTC	CASRPNLMGGTQYF
TRBV7-2	TRBJ2-4	19	TRBD1	few	TGTGCCAGCAGTCGGCGGGGGACAGGGGATTTGCCGACCAAAAACATTCAGTACTTC	CASSRRGTGDLPTKNIQYF
TRBV29-1	TRBJ2-1	13	TRBD2	many	TGCAGCGTCGGGAGGACGTCCTACAATGAGCAGTTCTTC	CSVGRTSYNEQFF
TRBV5-1	TRBJ2-7	15	NA	many	TGCGCCAGCAGCGCCACAGGGTTACGCTCCTACGAGCAGTACTTC	CASSATGLRSYEQYF
TRBV2	TRBJ2-5	15	NA	many	TGTGCCAGCAGTGAAGCGGCCAACCTTCCCGAGACCCAGTACTTC	CASSEAANLPETQYF
TRBV4-2	TRBJ1-1	14	NA	NA	TGTGCCAGCAGCCAAAACTCACTGAACACTGAAGCTTTCTTT	CASSQNSLNTEAFF
TRBV12-3/TRBV12-4	TRBJ1-2	16	TRBD1	few	TGTGCCAGCAGCCTCGGGCCGGACAGGGCTCCCTATGGCTACACCTTC	CASSLGPDRAPYGYTF
TRBV6-1	TRBJ1-5	12	NA	few	TGTGCCAGCACCACCCATGGGCGGCCCCAGCATTTT	CASTTHGRPQHF
TRBV4-3	TRBJ1-4	15	TRBD1	NA	TGCGCCAGCAGCCTATGGGACAGCCTTAATGAAAAACTGTTTTTT	CASSLWDSLNEKLFF
TRBV12-3/TRBV12-4	TRBJ1-2	13	NA	NA	TGTGCCAGCAGTTTCGATCCCCAGGGTGGCTACACCTTC	CASSFDPQGGYTF
TRBV5-1	TRBJ2-6	17	NA	NA	TGCGCCAGCAGCTCCCGTGCGGCAGTCTCTGGGGCCAACGTCCTGACTTTC	CASSSRAAVSGANVLTF
TRBV7-7	TRBJ2-5	15	TRBD1	many	TGTGCTAGCAGCTCCGGGACAGGGTGGTACGAGACCCAGTACTTC	CASSSGTGWYETQYF
TRBV5-1	TRBJ2-5	20	NA	many	TGCGCCAGCAGCCCTCGCCTTCCTACGTTAAACTGGGGGACGCAAGAGACCCAGTACTTC	CASSPRLPTLNWGTQETQYF
TRBV28	TRBJ1-2	12	NA	NA	TGTGCCAGCAGTTTTGGGGTAGACGGCTACACCTTC	CASSFGVDGYTF
TRBV20-1	TRBJ2-3	17	NA	NA	TGCAGTGCTAGAGATCCGAGGACGACGAAGGGGGCAGATACGCAGTATTTT	CSARDPRTTKGADTQYF
TRBV5-1	TRBJ2-3	14	TRBD2	many	TGCGCCAGCAGCTTTCGGGGAGGGACAGATACGCAGTATTTT	CASSFRGGTDTQYF
TRBV7-2	TRBJ2-5	13	NA	few	TGTGCCAGCAGCTGGGACAACCAAGAGACCCAGTACTTC	CASSWDNQETQYF
TRBV6-5	TRBJ2-3	16	NA	NA	TGTGCCAGCAGTTATCAGGGTCAAACTAGCACAGATACGCAGTATTTT	CASSYQGQTSTDTQYF
TRBV28	TRBJ2-7	13	NA	many	TGTGCCAGCAGTTTATTGACAGTATCCGAGCAGTACTTC	CASSLLTVSEQYF
TRBV7-9	TRBJ2-1	14	NA	many	TGTGCCAGCAGCTTAGTTAGCCTCCGCGATGAGCAGTTCTTC	CASSLVSLRDEQFF
TRBV7-2	TRBJ2-5	17	TRBD2	many	TGTGCCAGCAGCTTATTCCACCTGGCTAGCGGGAGAGAGACCCAGTACTTC	CASSLFHLASGRETQYF
TRBV20-1	TRBJ2-5	14	TRBD2	many	TGCAGTGCTAGAGTAGGGACTAGCGGGGAGACCCAGTACTTC	CSARVGTSGETQYF
TRBV5-1	TRBJ1-4	16	TRBD1	NA	TGCGCCAGCAGCTTTATGACAGGGGGCGCCGGTGAAAAACTGTTTTTT	CASSFMTGGAGEKLFF
TRBV29-1	TRBJ2-7	14	TRBD1	many	TGCAGCGTTGCACCCACAGGGGGAGGAGACGAGCAGTACTTC	CSVAPTGGGDEQYF
TRBV4-1	TRBJ2-2	16	NA	many	TGCGCCAGCAGCCGCTTCTCTGGAGGGGACACCGGGGAGCTGTTTTTT	CASSRFSGGDTGELFF
TRBV15	TRBJ2-5	15	NA	few	TGTGCCACCAGCAGAGATGTTTGGTCTCAAGAGACCCAGTACTTC	CATSRDVWSQETQYF
TRBV27	TRBJ2-2	15	TRBD2	few	TGTGCCAGCAGTTTCATCGGGGGGGCGACCGGGGAGCTGTTTTTT	CASSFIGGATGELFF
TRBV7-2	TRBJ2-3	17	TRBD2	few	TGTGCCAGCAGCTTAGTTTCCAGCGGGGGGTATAGAGATACGCAGTATTTT	CASSLVSSGGYRDTQYF
TRBV20-1	TRBJ2-1	16	NA	few	TGCAGTGCTAGAGATCTGGCAGGGAGGACCTACAATGAGCAGTTCTTC	CSARDLAGRTYNEQFF
TRBV12-3/TRBV12-4	TRBJ1-2	15	NA	NA	TGTGCCAGCAGCTTAATACTCGAGCCCTCGGATGGCTACACCTTC	CASSLILEPSDGYTF
TRBV29-1	TRBJ1-1	13	NA	NA	TGCAGCGCAACACAGAGCATGAACACTGAAGCTTTCTTT	CSATQSMNTEAFF
TRBV7-9	TRBJ2-5	14	TRBD1	many	TGTGCCAGCAGTAGGACAGGGGCGGCGGAGACCCAGTACTTC	CASSRTGAAETQYF
TRBV6-5	TRBJ2-6	17	NA	NA	TGTGCCAGCAGAGGGGACGGGCCTACCTCTGGGGCCAACGTCCTGACTTTC	CASRGDGPTSGANVLTF
TRBV4-3	TRBJ1-4	16	NA	many	TGCGCCAGCAGCCAACGCCCAGGGGCAACTAATGAAAAACTGTTTTTT	CASSQRPGATNEKLFF
TRBV29-1	TRBJ1-1	14	NA	few	TGCAGCGTTGATCCTTTTTCGGCGAACACTGAAGCTTTCTTT	CSVDPFSANTEAFF
TRBV5-1	TRBJ2-7	16	TRBD2	NA	TGCGCCAGCAGCTTGGCCCATCCGGGACTAGCGGCGGAGCAGTACTTC	CASSLAHPGLAAEQYF
TRBV2	TRBJ2-7	12	TRBD1	many	TGTGCCAGCTCCAAGGACAGGGGCGAGCAGTACTTC	CASSKDRGEQYF
TRBV20-1	TRBJ2-3	16	TRBD1	many	TGCAGTGCTAGAGCTGACAGGGAATCTTGGACAGATACGCAGTATTTT	CSARADRESWTDTQYF
TRBV7-2	TRBJ1-2	12	NA	NA	TGTGCCAGCAGCTTTACCGACTGTGGCTACACCTTC	CASSFTDCGYTF
TRBV12-3/TRBV12-4	TRBJ2-5	17	TRBD2	many	TGTGCCAGCAGTTTAGTCCTAGCGGGGATGGGACAAGAGACCCAGTACTTC	CASSLVLAGMGQETQYF
TRBV5-1	TRBJ2-5	13	TRBD1	NA	TGCGCCAGCAGCTCAGGACAGGGCGGGACCCAGTACTTC	CASSSGQGGTQYF
TRBV5-6	TRBJ2-3	13	NA	few	TGTGCCAGCAGCCCGAGACGGATCAGTACGCAGTATTTT	CASSPRRISTQYF
TRBV7-2	TRBJ2-7	13	TRBD1	few	TGTGCCAGCAGCTTAGTGACAGGGTACGAGCAGTACTTC	CASSLVTGYEQYF
TRBV6-6	TRBJ2-1	15	TRBD2	few	TGTGCCAGCAGTTACGTCGGGGGGTCCTACAATGAGCAGTTCTTC	CASSYVGGSYNEQFF
TRBV27	TRBJ2-1	13	NA	many	TGTGCCAGCACCCAGGGCCTACTCAATGAGCAGTTCTTC	CASTQGLLNEQFF
TRBV5-4	TRBJ2-3	15	TRBD2	many	TGTGCCAGCAGCTATAGCGGGGTGGGGTCAGATACGCAGTATTTT	CASSYSGVGSDTQYF
TRBV7-2	TRBJ2-3	15	NA	NA	TGTGCCAGCATCAGGGGCGCCCCCGGCACAGATACGCAGTATTTT	CASIRGAPGTDTQYF
TRBV6-2/TRBV6-3	TRBJ2-3	16	NA	many	TGTGCCAGCAGTTACGGGCAGGGAACCTACACAGATACGCAGTATTTT	CASSYGQGTYTDTQYF
TRBV7-2	TRBJ2-2	14	NA	many	TGTGCCAGCACCCCAAGCGCCAGGCCCGGGGAGCTGTTTTTT	CASTPSARPGELFF
TRBV7-6	TRBJ2-1	16	TRBD1	many	TGTGCCAGCAGCGCCTGGTGGGGACAGGGGGTAAATGAGCAGTTCTTC	CASSAWWGQGVNEQFF
TRBV20-1	TRBJ2-5	17	NA	many	TGCAGGGCCATTAGGGGACGATCAGCTGGGACTCAAGAGACCCAGTACTTC	CRAIRGRSAGTQETQYF